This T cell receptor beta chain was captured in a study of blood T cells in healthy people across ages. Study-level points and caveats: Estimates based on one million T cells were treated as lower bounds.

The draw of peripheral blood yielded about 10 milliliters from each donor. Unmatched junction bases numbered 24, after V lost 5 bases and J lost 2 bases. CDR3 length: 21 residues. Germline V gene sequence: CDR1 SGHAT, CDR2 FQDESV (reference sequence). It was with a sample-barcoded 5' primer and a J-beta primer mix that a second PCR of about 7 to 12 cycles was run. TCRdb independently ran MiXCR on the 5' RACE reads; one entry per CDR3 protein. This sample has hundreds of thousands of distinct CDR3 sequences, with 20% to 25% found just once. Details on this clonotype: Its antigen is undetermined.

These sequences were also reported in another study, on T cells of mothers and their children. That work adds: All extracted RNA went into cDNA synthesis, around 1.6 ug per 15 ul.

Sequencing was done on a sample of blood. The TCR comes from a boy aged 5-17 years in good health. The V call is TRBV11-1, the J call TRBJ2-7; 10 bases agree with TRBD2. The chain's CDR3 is CASSAPRAGGRRLAGAYEQYF. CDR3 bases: TGTGCCAGCAGCGCACCCCGCGCAGGGGGTAGAAGGCTAGCGGGAGCCTACGAGCAGTACTTC.